Below, 25 T cell receptor beta chains from the same sample are listed, as sequenced in a study of control samples from healthy donors and cancer patients. This table comes from immunoSEQ multiplex PCR, and its TCRdb copy is limited to in-frame clones, with some not included. The repertoire holds about 75,000 clones, with 84% as singletons. Sequenced input: blood. These receptors were obtained from a man in his fifties or sixties in good health.

This CDR3 reads CASRTSGAINTDTQYF. The CDR3, as DNA: TGCGCCAGCAGGACTAGCGGGGCGATAAACACAGATACGCAGTATTTT. The rearrangement links TRBV5-1 to TRBJ2-3; 11 bases agree with TRBD2. The CDR3 has 16 residues. Unmatched junction bases numbered 7, after V lost 5 bases and J lost 2 bases. Germline CDR1 and CDR2: SGHRS and YFSETQ. The full variable domain, with the rest looked up from reference TRBV5-1 and TRBJ2-3, is KAGVTQTPRYLIKTRGQQVTLSCSPISGHRSVSWYQQTPGQGLQFLFEYFSETQRNKGNFPGRFSGRQFSNSRSEMNVSTLELGDSALYLCASRTSGAINTDTQYFGPGTRLTVL.

V gene TRBV27 combines with J gene TRBJ1-4, with D tentatively TRBD1 (6 bases). The CDR3 consists of 15 residues. Germline V CDR1 and CDR2: MNHEY, SMNVEV (reference sequence). Trimming stripped 4 bases from V and 5 bases from J, with 14 bases between. The CDR3 region has the DNA TGTGCCAGCAGTTGGGGGCCCAGTCAAAATGAAAAACTGTTTTTT. It translates to CASSWGPSQNEKLFF.

The chain has TRBV4-1 and TRBJ1-1; D may be TRBD1 (5 bases). The CDR3 contains 14 residues. Germline loops: CDR1 MGHRA, CDR2 YSYEKL. Trimming shortened V by 4 bases and J by 4 bases, and 13 bases separated the two germline ends. In DNA, the CDR3 is TGCGCCAGCAGCCCCCCGGCAGGGCCCACTGAAGCTTTCTTT. Translated, it gives CASSPPAGPTEAFF.

Remarks on this clone: Other DNA sequences of this sample code for an identical CDR3. CDR3 residues: CASSLGRLSGNTIYF. The CDR3, as DNA: TGTGCCAGCAGCTTGGGAAGGCTCTCTGGAAACACCATATATTTT. The chain employs TRBV5-6 and TRBJ1-3, with D hard to call. Germline V gene data show CDR1 as SGHDT and CDR2 as YYEEEE. Trimming removed 0 bases from V and 0 bases from J, with 7 bases in between. This CDR3 contains 15 residues.

V gene TRBV2 combines with J gene TRBJ1-6, with 7 bases fitting TRBD1. The V gene's germline CDR1 is SNHLY and CDR2 FYNNEI. CDR3 length equals 13 residues. Germline trimming cut 6 bases from V and 14 bases from J; bases unmatched to any gene: 10. CDR3 sequence reads: CASSQGEGTALHF. The CDR3 region has the DNA TGTGCCAGCAGCCAGGGGGAGGGGACGGCCCTCCACTTT.

The chain joins TRBV24-1 to TRBJ1-6; 7 bases fit TRBD1. J was trimmed by 9 bases and V by 0 bases; bases with no gene match: 7. The CDR3 runs to 16 residues. Germline CDR1 is KGHDR and CDR2 is SFDVKD. CDR3 residues: CATSDLRQGPTSPLHF. The CDR3 region has the DNA TGTGCCACCAGTGATTTGCGACAGGGTCCGACTTCACCCCTCCACTTT.

In this sample, this clone turned up a few times. The chain couples TRBV6-5 to TRBJ2-7; 9 bases are shared with TRBD2. The CDR3 is made up of 15 amino acids. The V gene's germline CDR1 is MNHEY and CDR2 SVGAGI. J gave up 5 bases and V 2 bases, and 7 bases lay outside the gene matches. CDR3: CASSYGGTSPDEQYF. CDR3 in DNA: TGTGCCAGCAGTTACGGAGGGACTAGCCCTGACGAGCAGTACTTC.

This clone was detected only once. The rearrangement uses TRBV30 and TRBJ2-7, with D possibly being TRBD2 (6 bases). The CDR3 consists of 15 residues. Trimming pared 2 bases from V and 3 bases from J, leaving 17 bases between. Germline lookup yields CDR1 GTSNPN and CDR2 SVGIG (reference sequence). CDR3 loop: CAWSLGYTGSYEQYF. The CDR3 DNA sequence: TGTGCCTGGAGTTTGGGGTACACCGGGAGCTACGAGCAGTACTTC. Full variable domain (remainder filled in from reference TRBV30 and TRBJ2-7): SQTIHQWPATLVQPVGSPLSLECTVEGTSNPNLYWYRQAAGRGLQLLFYSVGIGQISSEVPQNLSASRPQDRQFILSSKKLLLSDSGFYLCAWSLGYTGSYEQYFGPGTRLTVT.

The V and J genes are TRBV19 and TRBJ1-1; a weak D match, TRBD1 (6 bases). Trimming shortened V by 5 bases and J by 3 bases, and 13 bases separated the two germline ends. This CDR3 spans 14 amino acids. Germline CDR1 LNHDA, CDR2 SQIVND (reference sequence). The CDR3 bases are TGTGCCAGTAGTCCCGGACAGTGGCACACTGAAGCTTTCTTT. This codes for CASSPGQWHTEAFF.

The chain joins TRBV2 to TRBJ2-1; D possibly corresponds to TRBD1 (6 bases). Germline values: CDR1 SNHLY, CDR2 FYNNEI. This CDR3 spans 13 amino acids. V was trimmed by 3 bases and J by 15 bases, leaving 18 bases between them. CDR3 sequence (DNA): TGTGCCAGCAGTGATTCACAGGGTACTCGCCCGTTCTTC. Translation: CASSDSQGTRPFF.

The rearrangement joins TRBV9 to TRBJ1-1; maybe TRBD1 (5 bases). The CDR3 is 17 residues long. Trimming shortened V by 4 bases and J by 0 bases, and 19 bases separated the two germline ends. CDR1 and CDR2 (germline): SGDLS, YYNGEE. CDR3 DNA sequence: TGTGCCAGCAGCAAAGGGGCCCGAATGAGTATGAACACTGAAGCTTTCTTT. This translates into CASSKGARMSMNTEAFF. The entire variable domain, with the rest obtained from reference TRBV9 and TRBJ1-1, is as follows: DSGVTQTPKHLITATGQRVTLRCSPRSGDLSVYWYQQSLDQGLQFLIQYYNGEERAKGNILERFSAQQFPDLHSELNLSSLELGDSALYFCASSKGARMSMNTEAFFGQGTRLTVV.

This clone was recorded once. V gene TRBV10-1 combines with J gene TRBJ2-5, with D perhaps TRBD2 (7 bases). Germline CDR1 reads WNHNN; CDR2 reads SYGVQD (reference sequence). This CDR3 contains 16 residues. V shed 8 bases and J shed 2 bases, with 21 bases lying between them. The CDR3: CASCGEGGVGQETQYF. The CDR3 DNA reads TGCGCCAGCTGTGGGGAGGGGGGGGTTGGACAAGAGACCCAGTACTTC.

This chain links TRBV10-3 with TRBJ2-6; TRBD1 agrees at 7 bases. V lost 10 bases and J lost 4; bases outside the gene matches: 22. This CDR3 has 19 amino acids. Germline V CDR1 and CDR2: ENHRY, SYGVKD. CDR3 amino acids: CATKPGTGQPLSGANVLTF. Here the CDR3 DNA reads TGTGCCACCAAACCCGGGACGGGACAGCCATTGAGCGGGGCCAACGTCCTGACTTTC.

This chain links TRBV18 with TRBJ2-3, with D perhaps matching TRBD1 or TRBD2 (5 bases each). The CDR3 loop spans 16 amino acids. The V end was cut by 5 bases, the J end by 6 bases, with 21 bases between. Germline V gene sequence: CDR1 KGHSH, CDR2 LQKENI. The CDR3, as DNA: TGTGCCAGCTCAACCCCCAACCGGGACGCCGTGGATACGCAGTATTTT. It specifies CASSTPNRDAVDTQYF.

Remarks on this clone: The junction and the germline gene differ at one end; a read error may be behind it. The rearrangement uses TRBV28 and TRBJ2-1; D could derive from TRBD1 or TRBD2 (5 bases each). This CDR3 contains 14 residues. Germline CDR1 and CDR2: MDHEN and SYDVKM. DNA of the CDR3: TGTGCCAGCAGTTTTTCCATGACAAGGGGAGTGTTGGTCTTC. Protein product: CASSFSMTRGVLVF. Full variable domain (rest looked up from reference TRBV28 and TRBJ2-1): DVKVTQSSRYLVKRTGEKVFLECVQDMDHENMFWYRQDPGLGLRLIYFSYDVKMKEKGDIPEGYSVSREKKERFSLILESASTNQTSMYLCASSFSMTRGVLVFGPGTRLTVL.

This clone showed up just once. The rearrangement links TRBV4-1 to TRBJ2-7, with D maybe TRBD2 (5 bases). V gave up 5 bases and J gave up 6 bases, with 20 bases separating them. The germline gives CDR1 MGHRA, CDR2 YSYEKL. The length of the CDR3 is 15 residues. The CDR3 coding sequence is TGCGCCAGCAGCATCGAGGGTTTTGGAGTCGCCGAGCAGTACTTC. The encoded protein is CASSIEGFGVAEQYF.

This sequence joins TRBV11-2 and TRBJ2-7; D is undetermined. V lost 2 bases and J 2 bases, leaving 4 bases between the germline ends. The V gene's germline CDR1 is SGHAT and CDR2 FQNNGV. There are 12 residues in the CDR3. The CDR3 region has the DNA TGTGCCAGCAGCTTAAACCCCTACGAGCAGTACTTC. The encoded protein is CASSLNPYEQYF. The whole variable domain, filled in from reference TRBV11-2 and TRBJ2-7, reads EAGVAQSPRYKIIEKRQSVAFWCNPISGHATLYWYQQILGQGPKLLIQFQNNGVVDDSQLPKDRFSAERLKGVDSTLKIQPAKLEDSAVYLCASSLNPYEQYFGPGTRLTVT.

This clone appeared a few times. The chain links TRBV7-9 to TRBJ2-7; 7 positions match TRBD2. J gave up 6 bases and V 4 bases, and 15 bases lay outside the gene matches. This CDR3 is built from 16 residues. Germline-derived CDR1 and CDR2 are SEHNR and FQNEAQ (reference sequence). The CDR3 region is CASSSLSGLERFEQYF. As DNA, the CDR3 is TGTGCCAGCAGCTCTCTTAGCGGGCTTGAAAGATTCGAGCAGTACTTC.

V and J are TRBV19 and TRBJ2-2; D gene ambiguous. V was cut by 7 bases and J by 0 bases, with 9 bases left in between. This CDR3 has 14 residues. Germline-derived CDR1 and CDR2 are LNHDA and SQIVND (reference sequence). CDR3 residues: CASIERPNTGELFF. CDR3 DNA sequence: TGTGCCAGTATTGAACGGCCGAACACCGGGGAGCTGTTTTTT. Full variable domain (remainder filled in from reference TRBV19 and TRBJ2-2): DGGITQSPKYLFRKEGQNVTLSCEQNLNHDAMYWYRQDPGQGLRLIYYSQIVNDFQKGDIAEGYSVSREKKESFPLTVTSAQKNPTAFYLCASIERPNTGELFFGEGSRLTVL.

This clone showed up just a few times. The chain combines TRBV5-6 with TRBJ2-6; unclear D gene. The V gene lost 3 bases and the J gene lost 0 bases, with 7 bases spanning the gap. Germline lookup yields CDR1 SGHDT and CDR2 YYEEEE. This CDR3 has 15 amino acids. The CDR3 protein is CASSSGVSGANVLTF. CDR3 nucleotide sequence: TGTGCCAGCAGCTCTGGGGTCTCTGGGGCCAACGTCCTGACTTTC.

This clone is medium-sized within its sample. This chain links TRBV19 with TRBJ1-5; D possibly corresponds to TRBD1 (5 bases). The length of the CDR3 is 13 residues. The V end was cut by 4 bases, the J end by 9 bases, with 13 bases between. Per the germline V gene, CDR1 is LNHDA and CDR2 is SQIVND (reference sequence). The CDR3 protein is CASSTQGAGPQHF. CDR3 nucleotide sequence: TGTGCCAGTAGTACTCAGGGCGCTGGGCCCCAGCATTTT.

J is TRBJ2-5 and V is TRBV29-1; TRBD1 aligns across 7 bases. This CDR3 is built from 14 residues. J gave up 4 bases and V 2 bases, and 7 bases lay outside the gene matches. Germline V gene sequence: CDR1 SQVTM, CDR2 ANQGSEA. CDR3 DNA: TGCAGCGTTGAACGACAGGGCCGGAGAGAGACCCAGTACTTC. Amino acids: CSVERQGRRETQYF.

The rearrangement uses TRBV3-1 (or the pseudogene TRBV3-2) and TRBJ2-1; TRBD2 is a possible D gene (5 bases). CDR1 is LGHDT and CDR2 is YNNKEL in the germline V gene (reference sequence). The germline V and J ends were trimmed by 0 bases and 10 bases, with 10 bases remaining between them. This CDR3 spans 13 amino acids. The CDR3 here is CASSQDLGSEQFF. CDR3 nucleotides: TGTGCCAGCAGCCAAGATCTTGGGAGCGAGCAGTTCTTC.

V gene TRBV5-1 combines with J gene TRBJ2-7; the D gene is possibly TRBD1 (6 bases). CDR1 and CDR2 from the germline V gene are SGHRS and YFSETQ. CDR3 length: 14 residues. V was clipped by 1 base and J by 0 bases, with 8 bases between them. This chain's CDR3 is CASSLLQGSYEQYF. The CDR3 DNA reads TGCGCCAGCAGCTTGTTACAGGGCTCCTACGAGCAGTACTTC. Full variable domain (rest looked up from reference TRBV5-1 and TRBJ2-7): KAGVTQTPRYLIKTRGQQVTLSCSPISGHRSVSWYQQTPGQGLQFLFEYFSETQRNKGNFPGRFSGRQFSNSRSEMNVSTLELGDSALYLCASSLLQGSYEQYFGPGTRLTVT.

The chain couples TRBV4-2 to TRBJ2-1; TRBD2 agrees at 14 bases. CDR1 is LGHNA and CDR2 is YNFKEQ in the germline V gene. The CDR3 has 16 amino acids. Trimming took 11 bases from V and 3 from J; bases not matched to a gene: 9. The CDR3 nucleotides are TGTGCCTCCAAAAAAGGGACTAGCGGGGGCTACAATGAGCAGTTCTTC. As protein: CASKKGTSGGYNEQFF.